The 21 T cell receptor beta chains below come from one sample, sequenced in a study of shared clonotypes between healthy human individuals. The data were produced by immunoSEQ multiplex PCR, yet TCRdb's version contains in-frame clones alone and is incomplete. The top ten hold approximately 12% of the sample, which has some 490,000 clones, roughly 80% seen once. The source material was PBMCs. The receptors derive from a woman aged 40 to 50 in good health. Some clones in this sample may be carry-over from other donors' samples.

This clone was observed a few times. This sequence joins TRBV4-2 and TRBJ2-1; TRBD2 aligns across 8 bases. CDR3 length: 17 residues. The V gene's germline CDR1 is LGHNA and CDR2 YNFKEQ. V shed 2 bases and J 8 bases; nucleotides not matched to a gene: 14. Here the CDR3 reads CASSQTGGSGMGDEQFF. The CDR3 DNA sequence: TGTGCCAGCAGCCAAACGGGAGGTAGCGGGATGGGCGATGAGCAGTTCTTC.

J is TRBJ1-4 and V is TRBV6-1; unclear D gene. V gave up 8 bases and J gave up 7 bases, with 17 bases separating them. Germline V gene lookup returns CDR1 MNHNS and CDR2 SASEGT. The CDR3 totals 14 residues. In DNA form, the CDR3 reads TGTGCCAGCTCGAACCCCGCTCGGAGTGAAAAACTGTTTTTT. Translation gives CASSNPARSEKLFF.

This clone came up once. The chain joins TRBV28 to TRBJ2-2; TRBD1 aligns across 9 bases. Germline-derived CDR1 and CDR2 are MDHEN and SYDVKM. This CDR3 has 16 amino acids. Unmatched junction bases numbered 7, after V lost 3 bases and J lost 5 bases. The CDR3: CASSLPGQGRTGELFF. Here the CDR3 DNA reads TGTGCCAGCAGTTTGCCCGGACAGGGGAGGACCGGGGAGCTGTTTTTT.

The V and J genes are TRBV7-9 and TRBJ2-1; 10 bases line up with TRBD2. The CDR3 is 14 amino acids. V lost 8 bases, J lost 3 bases, and 4 bases stayed unmatched. Germline V CDR1 and CDR2: SEHNR, FQNEAQ (reference sequence). The chain's CDR3 is CASPSGRDYNEQFF. The CDR3 DNA follows: TGTGCCAGCCCAAGCGGGAGGGACTACAATGAGCAGTTCTTC.

The rearrangement links TRBV27 to TRBJ1-3; tentatively, D is TRBD1 (5 bases). Germline V lookup: CDR1 MNHEY, CDR2 SMNVEV (reference sequence). CDR3 length: 15 amino acids. Trimming stripped 6 bases from V and 0 bases from J, with 12 bases between. CDR3 protein: CASSLVGTSGNTIYF. CDR3 coding DNA: TGTGCCAGCAGCCTGGTCGGGACCTCTGGAAACACCATATATTTT.

The chain joins TRBV9 to TRBJ1-4, with D hard to call. Germline values: CDR1 SGDLS, CDR2 YYNGEE. V was pared by 4 bases and J by 0 bases, with 10 bases between. The CDR3 loop spans 15 amino acids. The DNA of the CDR3 is TGTGCCAGCAGCCCAAATGGGGCAACTAATGAAAAACTGTTTTTT. It codes for CASSPNGATNEKLFF.

Only a few counts were recorded for this clone. The J gene is TRBJ1-1, the V gene TRBV10-3, with 11 bases fitting TRBD1. V dropped 3 bases and J dropped 3; count of bases not matched to a gene: 3. Germline V gene data show CDR1 as ENHRY and CDR2 as SYGVKD. The CDR3 length is 15 residues. The CDR3 DNA sequence: TGTGCCATCAGTGAAGGGACAGGGGGTTACACTGAAGCTTTCTTT. Translated: CAISEGTGGYTEAFF.

The V gene is TRBV7-9, the J gene TRBJ2-3; unclear D gene. CDR3 length: 14 amino acids. The V gene's germline CDR1 is SEHNR and CDR2 FQNEAQ (reference sequence). V was clipped by 5 bases and J by 4 bases, with 13 bases between them. The chain's CDR3 is CASSLADWPDTQYF. In DNA form, the CDR3 reads TGTGCCAGCAGCCTTGCCGACTGGCCAGATACGCAGTATTTT.

The rearrangement links TRBV2 to TRBJ1-2; a possible D gene is TRBD1 (6 bases). The CDR3 has 13 residues. Germline lookup yields CDR1 SNHLY and CDR2 FYNNEI. V lost 5 bases to trimming and J lost 9 bases, with 16 bases between them. CDR3 in DNA: TGTGCCAGCAGTCTCAGGGGAAAGGCTAGCTACACCTTC. Encoded protein: CASSLRGKASYTF.

The rearrangement links TRBV18 to TRBJ2-7, with D perhaps TRBD2 (6 bases). Deletions cut 5 bases from V and 6 bases from J, with 14 bases between. The CDR3 consists of 13 residues. CDR1 is KGHSH and CDR2 is LQKENI in the germline V gene. CDR3 protein: CASSSLGSSEQYF. CDR3 in DNA: TGTGCCAGCTCATCGCTCGGGAGTTCCGAGCAGTACTTC.

This chain uses TRBV7-2 with TRBJ1-6, with D maybe TRBD1 (5 bases). The CDR3 has 15 amino acids. Germline V gene data show CDR1 as SGHTA and CDR2 as FQGNSA. V gave up 4 bases and J gave up 10 bases, with 17 bases separating them. CDR3 coding DNA: TGTGCCAGCAGCTCCTTGGGGGGAGGGCGGTCACCCCTCCACTTT. Translating gives CASSSLGGGRSPLHF. The full variable domain, rest sourced from reference TRBV7-2 and TRBJ1-6, is GAGVSQSPSNKVTEKGKDVELRCDPISGHTALYWYRQSLGQGLEFLIYFQGNSAPDKSGLPSDRFSAERTGGSVSTLTIQRTQQEDSAVYLCASSSLGGGRSPLHFGNGTRLTVT.

This clone was seen a handful of times. CDR3 nucleotide sequence: TGTGCCAGCAGTCTCCGACAGGCTAACACTGAAGCTTTCTTT. It is translated as CASSLRQANTEAFF. The V call is TRBV28, the J call TRBJ1-1, with a possible D match to TRBD1 (6 bases). The CDR3 is 14 residues long. Germline-derived CDR1 and CDR2 are MDHEN and SYDVKM. V was cut by 5 bases and J by 2 bases, with 12 bases left in between.

The rearrangement uses TRBV5-1 and TRBJ2-1; D uncertain. V dropped 1 base and J dropped 1 base, with 9 bases sitting between them. Germline V CDR1 and CDR2: SGHRS, YFSETQ. CDR3 size: 15 residues. CDR3 sequence reads: CASSLTEPSYNEQFF. The CDR3 DNA reads as TGCGCCAGCAGCTTGACGGAGCCTTCCTACAATGAGCAGTTCTTC. Supplemented by reference TRBV5-1 and TRBJ2-1, the full variable domain reads KAGVTQTPRYLIKTRGQQVTLSCSPISGHRSVSWYQQTPGQGLQFLFEYFSETQRNKGNFPGRFSGRQFSNSRSEMNVSTLELGDSALYLCASSLTEPSYNEQFFGPGTRLTVL.

This clone was found a few times. The chain couples TRBV2 to TRBJ2-1, with D possibly being TRBD1 (5 bases). Germline CDR1 reads SNHLY; CDR2 reads FYNNEI. The CDR3 has 16 residues. V was pared by 0 bases and J by 3 bases, with 12 bases between. As DNA, the CDR3 is TGTGCCAGCAGTGAAGCGGGGCCGGCCGGCTACAATGAGCAGTTCTTC. This encodes CASSEAGPAGYNEQFF.

The chain has TRBV29-1 and TRBJ2-3, with a possible D match to TRBD2 (5 bases). The ends were cut back, 6 bases at V and 0 bases at J, with 13 bases in the middle. The germline gives CDR1 SQVTM, CDR2 ANQGSEA. The CDR3 has 14 residues. This CDR3 is CSVKRSGSTDTQYF. CDR3 coding DNA: TGCAGCGTGAAAAGGAGCGGAAGCACAGATACGCAGTATTTT.

This clone was counted once. The rearrangement links TRBV28 to TRBJ1-2; D ambiguous. Per germline, CDR1 MDHEN and CDR2 SYDVKM. Trimming removed 5 bases at V and 3 bases at J, with 7 bases between. CDR3 length: 12 residues. The CDR3 sequence: CASSVPHYGYTF. CDR3 bases: TGTGCCAGCAGTGTGCCTCACTATGGCTACACCTTC.

J is TRBJ2-7 and V is TRBV7-2; maybe TRBD1 (5 bases). CDR1 and CDR2 (germline): SGHTA, FQGNSA. Trimming took off 3 bases at V and 5 bases at J, with 11 bases between the two ends. The CDR3 loop spans 13 amino acids. The CDR3 coding sequence is TGTGCCAGCAGCTTGGGCAGGGTTAACGAGCAGTACTTC. This translates into CASSLGRVNEQYF. Complete variable domain (other parts from reference TRBV7-2 and TRBJ2-7): GAGVSQSPSNKVTEKGKDVELRCDPISGHTALYWYRQSLGQGLEFLIYFQGNSAPDKSGLPSDRFSAERTGGSVSTLTIQRTQQEDSAVYLCASSLGRVNEQYFGPGTRLTVT.

This clone was recorded only once. The rearrangement links TRBV2 to TRBJ1-5; tentative D call: TRBD1 (6 bases). This CDR3 region has 16 residues. CDR1 is SNHLY, CDR2 FYNNEI, per germline. Deletions cut 2 bases from V and 5 bases from J, with 16 bases between. CDR3 in amino acids: CASSEPGHRADQPQHF. In DNA form, the CDR3 reads TGTGCCAGCAGTGAACCTGGGCACAGGGCCGATCAGCCCCAGCATTTT.

The chain combines TRBV5-4 with TRBJ2-1; 16 bases map to TRBD2. Trimming at V came to 4 bases and at J to 1 base, leaving 8 bases not matched to a gene. This CDR3 has 19 amino acids. Germline V lookup: CDR1 SGHNT, CDR2 YYREEE (reference sequence). The CDR3 DNA reads TGTGCCAGCAGCCAGGGACTAGCGGGAGGGCCTGGGTCCTACAATGAGCAGTTCTTC. This gives the protein CASSQGLAGGPGSYNEQFF.

This chain uses TRBV5-1 with TRBJ2-7; 8 bases match TRBD2. This CDR3 has 15 amino acids. The germline CDR1 and CDR2 sequences are SGHRS and YFSETQ. V shed 4 bases and J 2 bases; nucleotides not matched to a gene: 8. The CDR3 loop reads CASSPGGTRTYEQYF. For the CDR3, the DNA is TGCGCCAGCAGCCCGGGCGGGACTAGGACCTACGAGCAGTACTTC. The full variable domain, completed using reference TRBV5-1 and TRBJ2-7, is KAGVTQTPRYLIKTRGQQVTLSCSPISGHRSVSWYQQTPGQGLQFLFEYFSETQRNKGNFPGRFSGRQFSNSRSEMNVSTLELGDSALYLCASSPGGTRTYEQYFGPGTRLTVT.

V gene TRBV6-6 combines with J gene TRBJ2-1; 10 nucleotides line up with TRBD2. This CDR3 region has 15 residues. V lost 2 bases to trimming and J lost 7 bases; unmatched junction nucleotides: 5. In germline, CDR1 is MNHNY, CDR2 SVGAGI (reference sequence). The CDR3 DNA is TGTGCCAGCAGTTACGTAGCGGGAGGTCATAATGAGCAGTTCTTC. It encodes CASSYVAGGHNEQFF.